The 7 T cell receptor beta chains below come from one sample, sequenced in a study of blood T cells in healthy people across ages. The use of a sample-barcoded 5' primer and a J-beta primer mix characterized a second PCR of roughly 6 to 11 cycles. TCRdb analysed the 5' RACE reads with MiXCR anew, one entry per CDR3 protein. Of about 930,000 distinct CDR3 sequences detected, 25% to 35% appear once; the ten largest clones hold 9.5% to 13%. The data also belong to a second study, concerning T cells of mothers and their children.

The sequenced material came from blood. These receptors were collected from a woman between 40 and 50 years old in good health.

The CDR3 DNA reads TGTGCCAGCAGCTCAGTAGCGGGGGTGAGCACAGATACGCAGTATTTT. The encoded protein is CASSSVAGVSTDTQYF. The rearrangement uses TRBV7-2 and TRBJ2-3, with TRBD2 matching 9 bases. V shed 4 bases, J shed 0 bases, and the junction held 5 bases outside the gene matches. Germline V gene sequence: CDR1 SGHTA, CDR2 FQGNSA. The CDR3 is made up of 16 amino acids.

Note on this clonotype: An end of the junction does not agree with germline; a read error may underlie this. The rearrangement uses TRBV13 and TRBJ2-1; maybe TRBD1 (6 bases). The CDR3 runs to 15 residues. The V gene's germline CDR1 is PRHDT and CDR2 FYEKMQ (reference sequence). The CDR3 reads CVSTRGNSWLGEQFF. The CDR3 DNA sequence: TGTGTCAGCACGAGGGGGAATTCATGGCTGGGTGAGCAGTTCTTC. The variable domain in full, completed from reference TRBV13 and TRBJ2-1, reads AAGVIQSPRHLIKEKRETATLKCYPIPRHDTVYWYQQGPGQDPQFLISFYEKMQSDKGSIPDRFSAQQFSDYHSELNMSSLELGDSALYFCVSTRGNSWLGEQFFGPGTRLTVL.

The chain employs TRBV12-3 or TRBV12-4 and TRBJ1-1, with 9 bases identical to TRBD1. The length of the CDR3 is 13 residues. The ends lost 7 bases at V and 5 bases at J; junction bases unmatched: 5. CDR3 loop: CASNNDRGTEAFF. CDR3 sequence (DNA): TGTGCCAGCAACAACGACAGGGGGACTGAAGCTTTCTTT.

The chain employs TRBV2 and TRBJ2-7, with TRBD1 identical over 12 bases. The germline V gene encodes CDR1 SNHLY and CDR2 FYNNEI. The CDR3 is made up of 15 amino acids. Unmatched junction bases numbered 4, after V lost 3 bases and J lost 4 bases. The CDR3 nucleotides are TGTGCCAGCAGTGATCCGGGACAGGGGGCTTACGAGCAGTACTTC. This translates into CASSDPGQGAYEQYF.

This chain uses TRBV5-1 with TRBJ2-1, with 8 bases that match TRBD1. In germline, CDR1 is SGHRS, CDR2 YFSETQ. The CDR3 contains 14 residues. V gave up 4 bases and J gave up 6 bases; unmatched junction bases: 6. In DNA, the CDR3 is TGCGCCAGCAGCGGGGGACAGGCACGCAATGAGCAGTTCTTC. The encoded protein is CASSGGQARNEQFF.

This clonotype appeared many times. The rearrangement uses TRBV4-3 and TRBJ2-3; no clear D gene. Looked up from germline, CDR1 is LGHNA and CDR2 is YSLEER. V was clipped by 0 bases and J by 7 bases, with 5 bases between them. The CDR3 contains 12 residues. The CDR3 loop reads CASSQEGNTQYF. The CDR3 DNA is TGCGCCAGCAGCCAAGAGGGAAATACGCAGTATTTT.

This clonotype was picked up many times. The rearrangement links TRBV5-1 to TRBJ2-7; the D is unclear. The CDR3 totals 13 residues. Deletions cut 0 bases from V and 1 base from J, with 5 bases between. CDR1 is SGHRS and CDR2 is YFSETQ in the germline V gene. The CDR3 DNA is TGCGCCAGCAGCTTGGACGAATCCTACGAGCAGTACTTC. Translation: CASSLDESYEQYF.